This T cell receptor (beta chain) derives from a study of blood T cells in healthy people across ages. PBMCs, at least 7 million per sample, were isolated. Total RNA amounts of at least 6 micrograms were extracted per sample. In the case of this clonotype: The antigen remains unidentified.

Findings and limits, study-wide: Naive T cell percentage showed a strong correlation with the diversity of TCR beta. The authors considered diversity estimates from one million T cells to be underestimates.

The authors ran a second PCR of about 6 to 11 cycles using a sample-barcoded 5' primer and a J-beta primer mix. TCRdb re-called the 5' RACE reads with MiXCR, one entry per CDR3 protein. The table has 650,000 to 1,000,000 distinct CDR3 sequences, 35% to 40% seen once. The material sequenced was blood. The receptor was derived from a man aged 18 to 30 in good health.

CDR3 residues: CASSAWGRGTTGELFF. CDR3 DNA sequence: TGCGCCAGCAGCGCCTGGGGCAGGGGGACAACCGGGGAGCTGTTTTTT. This rearrangement joins TRBV5-1 to TRBJ2-2, with TRBD1 identical over 7 bases. V dropped 4 bases and J dropped 5; count of bases not matched to a gene: 11. CDR3 length: 16 residues. Germline V gene sequence: CDR1 SGHRS, CDR2 YFSETQ.